This T cell receptor (beta chain) came from a study of OX40 agonist ivuxolimab in advanced cancers. The CDR3 loop spans 15 amino acids. CDR1 MNHNY and CDR2 SVGAGI come from the germline V gene (reference sequence). The V gene end was trimmed by 0 bases and the J gene end by 7 bases; junction bases not matched to a gene: 6. Assay used: immunoSEQ multiplex PCR; TCRdb lists only in-frame clones, some missing. The table records about 38,000 clones, 82% of them present only once. J is TRBJ1-5 and V is TRBV6-6, with 7 bases fitting TRBD1. The sample in question was CD4+ or CD8+ T cells sorted from blood, obtained in a trial of the OX40 agonist ivuxolimab. The TCR originated in an adult with an advanced solid tumor such as melanoma, head and neck, liver or kidney cancer. In DNA form, the CDR3 reads TGTGCCAGCAGTTACTCTTTCCAGGGGGGACAGCCCCAGCATTTT. It yields the protein CASSYSFQGGQPQHF.